The clone carrying this T cell receptor (beta chain) was seen a handful of times. The antigen remains undetermined. Use of 60 Vbeta and 13 Jbeta primers characterized the PCR. The repertoire was sequenced with immunoSEQ multiplex PCR; TCRdb's copy has only in-frame clones and lacks some. Seen here are 100,000 to 150,000 clones, approximately 80% observed once, and the top ten hold roughly 4.5%. This CDR3 has 17 residues. Per germline, CDR1 MGHRA and CDR2 YSYEKL. V was clipped by 3 bases and J by 5 bases; unmatched bases: 6. This entry belongs to a study of cytomegalovirus exposure and HLA in healthy donors. Whole-study results and caveats: In an earlier analysis, in 587 donors, most V segments appeared productive either ~87% or ~30% of the time.

Material for sequencing was PBMCs. The sequence was collected from a man aged 50-59 years in good health and CMV-seropositive. The rearrangement joins TRBV4-1 to TRBJ2-1; TRBD2 aligns across 14 bases. The CDR3 sequence: CASSHGLAGGPHNEQFF. CDR3 nucleotides: TGCGCCAGCAGCCATGGACTAGCGGGGGGACCACACAATGAGCAGTTCTTC.